The present T cell receptor (beta chain) was sequenced within a study of cytomegalovirus exposure and HLA in healthy donors. With V trimmed by 5 bases and J by 2 bases, 5 bases remained unmatched. CDR1 and CDR2 from the germline V gene are SQVTM and ANQGSEA. CDR3 length: 13 residues. The PCR was carried out with 60 Vbeta primers and 13 Jbeta primers. TCRdb keeps only in-frame clones here, not all; method: immunoSEQ multiplex PCR. The sample yields fewer than 250,000 clones, 65% to 85% seen once. The chain recombines TRBV29-1 with TRBJ2-7; 8 nucleotides match TRBD1. The sample was PBMCs. This TCR was recovered from a man aged 40-49 years in good health and CMV-seropositive. The DNA of the CDR3 is TGCAGCGTTCAGGACAGGGAACCCTACGAGCAGTACTTC. It encodes CSVQDREPYEQYF.